This entry lists 12 T cell receptor beta chains sequenced from one sample in a study of cytomegalovirus exposure and HLA in healthy donors. 60 Vbeta and 13 Jbeta primers were used in PCR. Assay used: immunoSEQ multiplex PCR; TCRdb lists only in-frame clones, some missing. Of around 100,000 clones in the sample, about three fifths were seen once. The specimen sequenced was PBMCs. These receptors all stem from a human donor in good health.

The chain joins TRBV27 to TRBJ2-5; TRBD2 matches at 10 bases. TRBJ2-7 explains the end of the DNA better; the J call may be wrong. The CDR3 has 14 residues. Per the germline V gene, CDR1 is MNHEY and CDR2 is SMNVEV (reference sequence). CDR3 sequence: CASSSLAGVGEQYF. The CDR3 DNA sequence: TGTGCCAGCAGTTCTCTAGCGGGAGTGGGCGAGCAGTACTTC.

This clone occurred a few times. CDR3 loop: CASTSRGSETEAFF. CDR3 nucleotides: TGCGCCAGCACCAGCCGTGGCTCGGAGACTGAAGCTTTCTTT. The rearrangement uses TRBV5-1 and TRBJ1-1; D ambiguous. In germline, CDR1 is SGHRS, CDR2 YFSETQ. This CDR3 region has 14 residues. The ends were cut back, 6 bases at V and 5 bases at J, with 17 bases in the middle.

The genes are TRBV2 and TRBJ2-7; 7 bases fit TRBD1. The CDR3 length is 14 residues. Germline V gene sequence: CDR1 SNHLY, CDR2 FYNNEI. The V and J ends lost 4 bases and 2 bases, in that order; junction bases with no gene match: 5. The chain's CDR3 is CASSVRDRAYEQYF. CDR3 DNA sequence: TGTGCCAGCAGTGTTAGGGACAGAGCCTACGAGCAGTACTTC.

Only a few counts were recorded for this clone. The chain has TRBV4-1 and TRBJ2-1; weak D call: TRBD1 (5 bases). This CDR3 has 16 residues. Per germline, CDR1 MGHRA and CDR2 YSYEKL. V dropped 2 bases and J dropped 0 bases, with 11 bases sitting between them. In DNA form, the CDR3 reads TGCGCCAGCAGCCAACAGGGAAAACTCTCCTACAATGAGCAGTTCTTC. It yields the protein CASSQQGKLSYNEQFF.

The gene calls are TRBV28 and TRBJ1-6; D uncertain. Trimming took off 10 bases at V and 15 bases at J, with 28 bases between the two ends. The CDR3 runs 15 residues. Germline V gene data show CDR1 as MDHEN and CDR2 as SYDVKM. CDR3 DNA sequence: TGTGCCACCAATCATAGGAGGGAAGGGCACAACGACCTCCACTTT. Protein product: CATNHRREGHNDLHF.

The chain is built from TRBV18 and TRBJ1-1, with a possible D match to TRBD1 (5 bases). Deletions cut 2 bases from V and 1 base from J, with 11 bases between. Germline lookup yields CDR1 KGHSH and CDR2 LQKENI. The CDR3 covers 15 residues. CDR3 DNA sequence: TGTGCCAGCTCACCAAACGGGGGGGAGAACACTGAAGCTTTCTTT. Translation gives CASSPNGGENTEAFF.

The V and J genes are TRBV9 and TRBJ2-3, with D uncertain. Trimming shortened V by 9 bases and J by 0 bases, and 11 bases separated the two germline ends. The germline V gene encodes CDR1 SGDLS and CDR2 YYNGEE. The CDR3 totals 13 residues. This chain's CDR3 is CATSPTSTDTQYF. The DNA for the CDR3 is TGTGCCACCTCTCCTACTAGCACAGATACGCAGTATTTT.

The rearrangement joins TRBV2 to TRBJ2-3, with 12 bases fitting TRBD2. The germline V gene has CDR1 SNHLY and CDR2 FYNNEI. V shed 7 bases and J 5 bases; nucleotides not matched to a gene: 7. CDR3 length: 15 amino acids. In DNA, the CDR3 is TGTGCCAGCATGAGGACTAGCGGGAACAGAGATACGCAGTATTTT. This translates into CASMRTSGNRDTQYF.

The chain couples TRBV21-1 to TRBJ2-7; TRBD2 was called by the table and not checked on the DNA. TRBV21-1 constitutes a pseudogene. This CDR3 is built from 19 residues. The DNA for the CDR3 is TGTGCCAGCAGCAAAGGTAGACTAGCGGGACCCCAATTCTCCTACGAGCAGTACTTC. It specifies CASSKGRLAGPQFSYEQYF.

The V call is TRBV19, the J call TRBJ2-7, with 8 bases matching TRBD2. J lost 2 bases, V lost 3 bases, and 6 bases had no gene match. The CDR3 has 15 amino acids. CDR1 is LNHDA and CDR2 is SQIVND in the germline V gene (reference sequence). CDR3 nucleotides: TGTGCCAGTAGTATCACGGGACTAGTACCCTACGAGCAGTACTTC. This codes for CASSITGLVPYEQYF.

The chain has TRBV27 and TRBJ1-2; 9 nucleotides agree with TRBD1. Germline CDR1 MNHEY, CDR2 SMNVEV (reference sequence). The CDR3 spans 15 residues. V lost 5 bases and J lost 8; bases outside the gene matches: 12. CDR3 residues: CASSDRDTGGSGYTF. CDR3 in DNA: TGTGCCAGCAGTGATCGCGATACAGGGGGCTCAGGCTACACCTTC.

The genes are TRBV2 and TRBJ1-1; 7 positions match TRBD1. This CDR3 has 13 amino acids. Germline V gives CDR1 SNHLY, CDR2 FYNNEI. V lost 7 bases and J lost 4; bases outside the gene matches: 6. CDR3: CASIKQGFTEAFF. The CDR3 DNA is TGTGCCAGCATCAAACAGGGGTTCACTGAAGCTTTCTTT.